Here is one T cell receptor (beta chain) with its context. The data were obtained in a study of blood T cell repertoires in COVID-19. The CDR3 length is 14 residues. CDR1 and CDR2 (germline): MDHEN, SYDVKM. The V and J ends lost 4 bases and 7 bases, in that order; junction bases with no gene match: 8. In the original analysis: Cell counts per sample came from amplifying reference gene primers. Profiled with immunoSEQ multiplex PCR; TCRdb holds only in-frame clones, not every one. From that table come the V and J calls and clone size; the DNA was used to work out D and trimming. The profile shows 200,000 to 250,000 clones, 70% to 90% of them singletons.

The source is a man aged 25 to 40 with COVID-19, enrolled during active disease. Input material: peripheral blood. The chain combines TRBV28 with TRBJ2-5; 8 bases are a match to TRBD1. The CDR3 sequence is CASSSTGVLMTQYF. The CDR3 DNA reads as TGTGCCAGCAGTTCGACAGGGGTCTTAATGACCCAGTACTTC.